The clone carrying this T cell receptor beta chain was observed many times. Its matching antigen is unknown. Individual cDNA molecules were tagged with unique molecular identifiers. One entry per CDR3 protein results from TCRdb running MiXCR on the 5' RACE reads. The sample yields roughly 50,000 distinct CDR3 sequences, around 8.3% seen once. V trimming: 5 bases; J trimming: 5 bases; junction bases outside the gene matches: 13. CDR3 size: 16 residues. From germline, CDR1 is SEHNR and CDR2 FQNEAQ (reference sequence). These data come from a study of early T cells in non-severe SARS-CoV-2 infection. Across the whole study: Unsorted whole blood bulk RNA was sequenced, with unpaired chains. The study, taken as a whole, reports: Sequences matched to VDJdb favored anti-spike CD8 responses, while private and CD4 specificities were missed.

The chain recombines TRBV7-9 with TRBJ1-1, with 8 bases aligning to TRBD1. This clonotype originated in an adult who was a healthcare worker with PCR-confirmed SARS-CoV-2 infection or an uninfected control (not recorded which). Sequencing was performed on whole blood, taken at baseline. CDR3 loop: CASSGRLTGVQTEAFF. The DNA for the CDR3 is TGTGCCAGCAGCGGCCGCCTGACAGGGGTTCAAACTGAAGCTTTCTTT.